Sequencing of this TCR beta chain was carried out in a study of shared clonotypes between healthy human individuals. As regards this clone: The target antigen is unknown. Other DNA sequences in this sample translate to the same CDR3.

V lost 3 bases and J 1 base, leaving 4 bases between the germline ends. This CDR3 has 13 residues. Per the germline V gene, CDR1 is KGHSH and CDR2 is LQKENI. A CD45RA-negative memory subset and a CD45RA+ naive subset were separated from the CD4+ cells. Notes on the study in general: Approximately 4.6% of naive CD4 clonotypes were common to several donors.

Deep-level assay runs were performed. Over several immunoSEQ plates, each subset's genomic DNA was distributed in even portions. Using immunoSEQ multiplex PCR, the repertoire was profiled, and TCRdb retains in-frame clones only, with some absent. The data contain more than 1,200,000 clones, just under 99% of them singletons. The sequenced sample consisted of naive CD4+ T cells sorted from blood. As for subset: CD45RA+ positively selected. This chain connects TRBV18 to TRBJ1-5; D remains unclear. The receptor was isolated from a man in his thirties or forties in good health. CDR3 sequence reads: CASSPSSNQPQHF. CDR3 sequence (DNA): TGTGCCAGCTCACCTTCGAGCAATCAGCCCCAGCATTTT.